Listed below are T cell receptor beta chains from one sample, sequenced in a study of shared clonotypes between healthy human individuals. Measured with immunoSEQ multiplex PCR; TCRdb has only the in-frame clones, and not every one. The profile covers about 2.3 million clones, with approximately 93% appearing a single time and about 0.39% taken by the ten largest. The sequenced sample was naive CD4+ T cells from PBMCs. The receptors were gathered from a man aged 18-30 years in good health. Some clones in this sample may be carry-over from other donors' samples. Both conserved end residues are part of each CDR3. The order of the fields is D gene, clone size, J gene, V gene, CDR3 DNA, CDR3 protein. D genes are given only for firm matches. Size is stated for part of the rows, as once, few or many counts, or as a class when the clone is expanded.

d_call: TRBD1; clone_size: -; j_call: TRBJ1-2; v_call: TRBV2; cdr3_nt: TGTGCCAGCAGTGACAGGGGGAACTATGGCTACACCTTC; cdr3_aa: CASSDRGNYGYTF
d_call: -; clone_size: -; j_call: TRBJ1-2; v_call: TRBV7-8; cdr3_nt: TGTGCCAGTAGACCAAACAGGGCTTTGGTCTATGGCTACACCTTC; cdr3_aa: CASRPNRALVYGYTF
d_call: -; clone_size: -; j_call: TRBJ2-1; v_call: TRBV9; cdr3_nt: TGTGCCAGCAGCGTAACGGCGGGAAGAACATACAATGAGCAGTTCTTC; cdr3_aa: CASSVTAGRTYNEQFF
d_call: TRBD2; clone_size: -; j_call: TRBJ2-1; v_call: TRBV7-2; cdr3_nt: TGTGCCAGCAGCTTTTCTGCGGGAGTCTACAATGAGCAGTTCTTC; cdr3_aa: CASSFSAGVYNEQFF
d_call: TRBD1; clone_size: -; j_call: TRBJ2-7; v_call: TRBV6-5; cdr3_nt: TGTGCCAGCAGTTACTCTGGCGGGACAGGGGGCGGGAAGCAGTACTTC; cdr3_aa: CASSYSGGTGGGKQYF
d_call: -; clone_size: -; j_call: TRBJ2-1; v_call: TRBV11-2; cdr3_nt: TGTGCCAGCAGCTTAGTGGGTACTAGGATAGGCTCCTACAATGAGCAGTTCTTC; cdr3_aa: CASSLVGTRIGSYNEQFF
d_call: -; clone_size: -; j_call: TRBJ1-1; v_call: TRBV2; cdr3_nt: TGTGCCAGCAGGGAACAGGGGAACACTGAAGCTTTCTTT; cdr3_aa: CASREQGNTEAFF
d_call: TRBD2; clone_size: once; j_call: TRBJ2-3; v_call: TRBV7-3; cdr3_nt: TGTGCCAGCAGCTCGATCCTAGCGGGGAGCACAGATACGCAGTATTTT; cdr3_aa: CASSSILAGSTDTQYF
d_call: -; clone_size: -; j_call: TRBJ2-3; v_call: TRBV5-1; cdr3_nt: TGCGCCAGCAGCTTACAGGATAGCACAGATACGCAGTATTTT; cdr3_aa: CASSLQDSTDTQYF
d_call: TRBD1; clone_size: -; j_call: TRBJ1-2; v_call: TRBV9; cdr3_nt: TGTGCCAGCAGCGGGACAGGGGGCCACTATGGCTACACCTTC; cdr3_aa: CASSGTGGHYGYTF
d_call: -; clone_size: -; j_call: TRBJ2-1; v_call: TRBV9; cdr3_nt: TGTGCCAGCAGCTTCCGGACTATTTTGCCCTACAATGAGCAGTTCTTC; cdr3_aa: CASSFRTILPYNEQFF
d_call: TRBD2; clone_size: -; j_call: TRBJ2-2; v_call: TRBV7-2; cdr3_nt: TGTGCCAGCAGCTTAGCGGGGACTAGCGCCTGGACCGGGGAGCTGTTTTTT; cdr3_aa: CASSLAGTSAWTGELFF
d_call: -; clone_size: -; j_call: TRBJ2-7; v_call: TRBV7-9; cdr3_nt: TGTGCCAGCAGTCCTCGGCGAGCCTACGAGCAGTACTTC; cdr3_aa: CASSPRRAYEQYF
d_call: TRBD1; clone_size: -; j_call: TRBJ2-2; v_call: TRBV6-4; cdr3_nt: TGTGCCAGCCGGGGACAGGGGATCACCGGGGAGCTGTTTTTT; cdr3_aa: CASRGQGITGELFF
d_call: -; clone_size: -; j_call: TRBJ2-7; v_call: TRBV19; cdr3_nt: TGTGCCAGTAGAGGGTTCTACGAGCAGTACTTC; cdr3_aa: CASRGFYEQYF